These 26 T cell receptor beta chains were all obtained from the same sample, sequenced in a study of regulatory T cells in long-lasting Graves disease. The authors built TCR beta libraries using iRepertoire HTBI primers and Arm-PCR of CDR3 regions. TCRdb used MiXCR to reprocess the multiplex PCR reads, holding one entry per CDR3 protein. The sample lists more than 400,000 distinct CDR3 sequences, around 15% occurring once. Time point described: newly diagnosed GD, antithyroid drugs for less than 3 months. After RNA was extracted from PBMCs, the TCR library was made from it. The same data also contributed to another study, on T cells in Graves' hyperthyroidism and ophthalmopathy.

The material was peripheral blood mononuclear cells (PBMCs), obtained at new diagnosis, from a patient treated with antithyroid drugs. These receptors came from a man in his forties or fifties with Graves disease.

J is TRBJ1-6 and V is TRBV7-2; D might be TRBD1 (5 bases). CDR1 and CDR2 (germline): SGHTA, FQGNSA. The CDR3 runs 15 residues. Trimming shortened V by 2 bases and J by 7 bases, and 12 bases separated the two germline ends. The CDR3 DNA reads TGTGCCAGCAGCTTAAGTCCAGGGAGAAATTCACCCCTCCACTTT. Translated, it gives CASSLSPGRNSPLHF.

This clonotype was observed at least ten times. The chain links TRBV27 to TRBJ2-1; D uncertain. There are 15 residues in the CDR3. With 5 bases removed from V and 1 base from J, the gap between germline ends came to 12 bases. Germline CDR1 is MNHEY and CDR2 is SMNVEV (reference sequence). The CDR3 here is CASSPIGKSYNEQFF. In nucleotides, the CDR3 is TGTGCCAGCAGTCCGATAGGGAAGTCCTACAATGAGCAGTTCTTC.

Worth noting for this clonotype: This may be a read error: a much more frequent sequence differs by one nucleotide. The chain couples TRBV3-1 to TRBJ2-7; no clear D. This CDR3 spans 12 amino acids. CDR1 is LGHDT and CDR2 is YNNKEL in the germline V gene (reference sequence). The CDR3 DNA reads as TGTGCCAGCAGCCAAGTTCGGTACGAGCAGCACTTC. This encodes CASSQVRYEQHF.

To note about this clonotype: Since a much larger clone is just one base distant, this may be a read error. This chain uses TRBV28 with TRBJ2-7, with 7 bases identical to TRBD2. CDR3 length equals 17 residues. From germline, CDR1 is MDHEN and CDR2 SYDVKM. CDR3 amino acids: CASGLFGGSAGNYEQYF. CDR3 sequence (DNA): TGTGCCAGCGGTTTATTCGGGGGGTCGGCAGGGAACTACGAGCAGTACTTC.

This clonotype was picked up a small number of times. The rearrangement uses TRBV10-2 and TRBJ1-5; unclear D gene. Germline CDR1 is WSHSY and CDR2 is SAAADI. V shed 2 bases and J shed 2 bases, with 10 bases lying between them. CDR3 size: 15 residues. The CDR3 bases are TGCGCCAGCAGTGAGATGCCAGGTGGCAATCAGCCCCAGCATTTT. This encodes CASSEMPGGNQPQHF.

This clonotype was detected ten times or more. CDR3 amino acids: CAISEGLAGNNEQFF. DNA for the CDR3: TGTGCCATCAGTGAAGGACTAGCGGGAAACAATGAGCAGTTCTTC. The rearrangement uses TRBV10-3 and TRBJ2-1; 12 nucleotides match TRBD2. Germline-derived CDR1 and CDR2 are ENHRY and SYGVKD. The J segment lost 5 bases and the V segment lost 3 bases, leaving 2 bases of the junction unmatched. The CDR3 has 15 amino acids.

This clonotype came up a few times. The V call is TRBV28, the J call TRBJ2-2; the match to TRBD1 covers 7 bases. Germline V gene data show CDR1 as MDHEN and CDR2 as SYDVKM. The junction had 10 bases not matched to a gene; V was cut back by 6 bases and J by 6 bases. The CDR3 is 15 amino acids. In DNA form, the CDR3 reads TGTGCCAGCAGCCCTCTACAGGGGAATGCCGGGGAGCTGTTTTTT. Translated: CASSPLQGNAGELFF.

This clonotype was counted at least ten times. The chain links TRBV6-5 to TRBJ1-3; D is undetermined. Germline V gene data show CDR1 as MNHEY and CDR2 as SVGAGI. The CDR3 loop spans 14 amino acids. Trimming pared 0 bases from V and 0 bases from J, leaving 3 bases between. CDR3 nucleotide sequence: TGTGCCAGCAGTTACTCGATCTCTGGAAACACCATATATTTT. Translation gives CASSYSISGNTIYF.

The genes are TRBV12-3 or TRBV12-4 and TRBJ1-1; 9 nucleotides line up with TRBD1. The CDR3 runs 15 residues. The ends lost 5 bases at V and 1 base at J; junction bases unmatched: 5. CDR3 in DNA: TGTGCCAGCAGTAACCAGGACAGGGGGAACACTGAAGCTTTCTTT. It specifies CASSNQDRGNTEAFF.

The CDR3 DNA sequence: TGTGCCAGCAGTCTTTCGGACAGGGATGCTTTCTTT. Translation gives CASSLSDRDAFF. The V gene is TRBV7-9, the J gene TRBJ1-1; 8 bases line up with TRBD1. This CDR3 region has 12 residues. Germline CDR1 SEHNR, CDR2 FQNEAQ (reference sequence). V shed 6 bases, J shed 11 bases, and the junction held 8 bases outside the gene matches. The entire variable domain, with the rest obtained from reference TRBV7-9 and TRBJ1-1, is as follows: DTGVSQNPRHKITKRGQNVTFRCDPISEHNRLYWYRQTLGQGPEFLTYFQNEAQLEKSRLLSDRFSAERPKGSFSTLEIQRTEQGDSAMYLCASSLSDRDAFFGQGTRLTVV.

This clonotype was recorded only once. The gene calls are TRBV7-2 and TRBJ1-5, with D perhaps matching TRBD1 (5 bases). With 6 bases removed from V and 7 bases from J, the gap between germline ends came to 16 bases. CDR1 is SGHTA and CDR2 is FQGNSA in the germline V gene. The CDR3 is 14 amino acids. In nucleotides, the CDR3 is TGTGCCAGCAGTCCCGGCGGGGGAGGACAGCCCCAGCATTTT. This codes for CASSPGGGGQPQHF.

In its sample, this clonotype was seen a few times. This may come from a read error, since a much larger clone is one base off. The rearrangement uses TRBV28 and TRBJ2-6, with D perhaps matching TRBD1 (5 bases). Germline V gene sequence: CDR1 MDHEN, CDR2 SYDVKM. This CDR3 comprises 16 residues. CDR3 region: CASSHGQITGANALTF. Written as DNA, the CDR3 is TGTGCCAGCAGCCACGGACAAATCACTGGGGCCAACGCCCTGACTTTC.

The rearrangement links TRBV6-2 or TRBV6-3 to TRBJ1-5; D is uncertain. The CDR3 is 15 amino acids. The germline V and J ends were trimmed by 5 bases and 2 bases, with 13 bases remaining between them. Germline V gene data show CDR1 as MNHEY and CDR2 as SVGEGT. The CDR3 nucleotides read TGTGCCAGCAGTACTGGCCGGCCTGGCAATCAGCCCCAGCATTTT. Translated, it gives CASSTGRPGNQPQHF.

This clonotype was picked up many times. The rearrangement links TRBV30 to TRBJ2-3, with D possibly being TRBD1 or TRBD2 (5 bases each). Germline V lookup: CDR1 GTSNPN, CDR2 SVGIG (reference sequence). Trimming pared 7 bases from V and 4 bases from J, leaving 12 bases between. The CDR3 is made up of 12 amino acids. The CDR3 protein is CAYSGGADTQYF. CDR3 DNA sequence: TGTGCCTACTCTGGGGGAGCAGATACGCAGTATTTT.

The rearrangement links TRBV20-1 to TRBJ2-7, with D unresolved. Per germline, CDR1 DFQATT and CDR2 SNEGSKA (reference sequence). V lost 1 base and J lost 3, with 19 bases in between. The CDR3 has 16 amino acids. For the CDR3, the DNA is TGCAGTGCTAGAGGAGTCCACCGACAAGCCCTCTACGAGCAGTACTTC. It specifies CSARGVHRQALYEQYF.

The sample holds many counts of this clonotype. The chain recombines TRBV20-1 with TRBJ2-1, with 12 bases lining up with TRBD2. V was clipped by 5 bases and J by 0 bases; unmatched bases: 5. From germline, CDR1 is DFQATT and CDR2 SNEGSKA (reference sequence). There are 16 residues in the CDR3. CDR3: CSALAGLAGSYNEQFF. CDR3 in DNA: TGCAGTGCTTTGGCGGGACTAGCGGGCTCCTACAATGAGCAGTTCTTC.

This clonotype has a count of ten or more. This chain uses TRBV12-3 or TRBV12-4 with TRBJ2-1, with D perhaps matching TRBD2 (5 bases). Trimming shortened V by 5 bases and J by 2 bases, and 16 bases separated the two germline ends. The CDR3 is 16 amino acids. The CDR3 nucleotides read TGTGCCAGCAGTGCTCGCCAGCGGATCCCCTACAATGAGCAGTTCTTC. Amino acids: CASSARQRIPYNEQFF.

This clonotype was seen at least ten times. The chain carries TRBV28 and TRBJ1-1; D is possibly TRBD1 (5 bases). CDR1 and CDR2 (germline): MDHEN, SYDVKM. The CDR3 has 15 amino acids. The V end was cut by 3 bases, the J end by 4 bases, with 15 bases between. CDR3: CASSFPGTTTTEAFF. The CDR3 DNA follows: TGTGCCAGCAGTTTTCCCGGGACCACGACCACTGAAGCTTTCTTT.

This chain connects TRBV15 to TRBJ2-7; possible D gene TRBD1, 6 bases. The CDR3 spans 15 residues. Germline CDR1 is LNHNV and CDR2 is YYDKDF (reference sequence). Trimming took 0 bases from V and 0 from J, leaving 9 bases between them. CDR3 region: CATSRDQGSSYEQYF. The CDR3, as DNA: TGTGCCACCAGCAGAGATCAGGGGAGCTCCTACGAGCAGTACTTC.

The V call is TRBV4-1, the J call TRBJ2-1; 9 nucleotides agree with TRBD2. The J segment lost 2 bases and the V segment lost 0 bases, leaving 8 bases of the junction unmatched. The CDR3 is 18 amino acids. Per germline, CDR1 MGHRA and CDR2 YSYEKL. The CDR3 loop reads CASSQDIIAGVTYNEQFF. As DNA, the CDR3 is TGCGCCAGCAGCCAAGACATCATAGCGGGAGTGACCTACAATGAGCAGTTCTTC.

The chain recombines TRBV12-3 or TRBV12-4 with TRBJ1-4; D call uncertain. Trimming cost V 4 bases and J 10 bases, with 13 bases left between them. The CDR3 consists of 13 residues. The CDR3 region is CASSWWREGKLFF. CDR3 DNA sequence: TGTGCCAGCAGTTGGTGGCGAGAGGGAAAACTGTTTTTT.

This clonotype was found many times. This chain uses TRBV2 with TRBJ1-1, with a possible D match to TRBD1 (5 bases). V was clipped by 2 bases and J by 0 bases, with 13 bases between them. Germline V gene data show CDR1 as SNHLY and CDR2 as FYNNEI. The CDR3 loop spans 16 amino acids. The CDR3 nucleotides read TGTGCCAGCAGTGAACTTCCCGGGACCGTGAACACTGAAGCTTTCTTT. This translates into CASSELPGTVNTEAFF.

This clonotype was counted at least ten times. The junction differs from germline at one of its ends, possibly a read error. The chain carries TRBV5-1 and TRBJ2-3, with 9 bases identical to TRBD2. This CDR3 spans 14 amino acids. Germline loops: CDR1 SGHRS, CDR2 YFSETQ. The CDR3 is CASSLGGGADTQYF. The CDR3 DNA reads TGTGCCAGCAGCTTAGGCGGGGGGGCAGATACGCAGTATTTT.

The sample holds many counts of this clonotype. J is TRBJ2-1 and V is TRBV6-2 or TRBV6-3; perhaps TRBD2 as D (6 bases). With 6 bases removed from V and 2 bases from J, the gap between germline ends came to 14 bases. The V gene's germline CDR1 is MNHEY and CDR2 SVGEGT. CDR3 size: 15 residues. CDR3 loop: CASRPTGVPYNEQFF. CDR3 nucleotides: TGTGCCAGCAGGCCTACGGGAGTTCCCTACAATGAGCAGTTCTTC.

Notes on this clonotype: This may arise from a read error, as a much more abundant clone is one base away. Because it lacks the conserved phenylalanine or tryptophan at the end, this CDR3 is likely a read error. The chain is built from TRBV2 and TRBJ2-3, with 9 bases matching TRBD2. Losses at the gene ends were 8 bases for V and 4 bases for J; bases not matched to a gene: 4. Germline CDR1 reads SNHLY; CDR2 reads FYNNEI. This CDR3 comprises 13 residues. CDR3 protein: CASPSGKSDTQYS. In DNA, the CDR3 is TGTGCCAGCCCTAGCGGGAAGTCAGATACGCAGTATTCT.

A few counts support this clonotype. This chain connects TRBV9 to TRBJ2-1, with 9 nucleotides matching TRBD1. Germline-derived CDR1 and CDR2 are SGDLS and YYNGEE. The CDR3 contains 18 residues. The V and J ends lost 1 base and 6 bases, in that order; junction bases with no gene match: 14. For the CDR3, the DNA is TGTGCCAGCAGCGTACAACTGGACAGGGGTGTCTCAGGCAATGAGCAGTTCTTC. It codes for CASSVQLDRGVSGNEQFF. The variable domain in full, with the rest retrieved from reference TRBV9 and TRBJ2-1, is DSGVTQTPKHLITATGQRVTLRCSPRSGDLSVYWYQQSLDQGLQFLIQYYNGEERAKGNILERFSAQQFPDLHSELNLSSLELGDSALYFCASSVQLDRGVSGNEQFFGPGTRLTVL.